This T cell receptor (beta chain) was recovered during a study of read filtering for tumor transcriptome and immune sequencing. Note on this clonotype: A much larger clone differs from this one at a single base, so this may be a read error.

From around 440 ng of RNA, a library with molecular barcoded alpha/delta and beta/gamma adaptors was made. TCRdb re-derived calls from the reads in MiXCR, one entry per CDR3 protein. The data hold about 90,000 distinct CDR3 sequences, with 9% to 15% observed a single time. CDR1 SGHTA and CDR2 FQGTGA come from the germline V gene. Trimming pared 2 bases from V and 4 bases from J, leaving 27 bases between. The length of the CDR3 is 19 residues. Source material: a population of CD138-negative cells sorted from bone marrow. The chain employs TRBV7-3 and TRBJ2-7; D is perhaps TRBD1 (6 bases). This sequence was found in a donor aged 40 or older with multiple myeloma. In DNA form, the CDR3 reads TGTGCCAGCAGCTTACCAGTGAAGGCCGGACAGACCGTAGATTACGAGCAGTACTTC. It is translated as CASSLPVKAGQTVDYEQYF.